These 8 T cell receptor beta chains were all obtained from the same sample, sequenced in a study of early T cells in non-severe SARS-CoV-2 infection. TCRdb passed the 5' RACE reads through MiXCR, listing each CDR3 protein once. The sample consists of over 75,000 distinct CDR3 sequences, approximately 13% of them appearing once. The sample consisted of whole blood. These receptor sequences come from an adult who was a healthcare worker with PCR-confirmed SARS-CoV-2 infection or an uninfected control (not recorded which).

This rearrangement joins TRBV29-1 to TRBJ2-2, with D possibly called TRBD1 or TRBD2 (5 bases each). In germline, CDR1 is SQVTM, CDR2 ANQGSEA. CDR3 length equals 12 residues. V was trimmed by 3 bases and J by 5 bases, leaving 7 bases between them. The CDR3: CSVEGPTGELFF. The DNA for the CDR3 is TGCAGCGTTGAGGGACCTACCGGGGAGCTGTTTTTT.

V gene TRBV18 combines with J gene TRBJ1-2; D is undetermined. The CDR3 is 14 amino acids. In germline, CDR1 is KGHSH, CDR2 LQKENI. Trimming stripped 0 bases from V and 6 bases from J, with 11 bases between. The CDR3 here is CASSPPTGWDGYTF. DNA for the CDR3: TGTGCCAGCTCACCACCTACGGGGTGGGATGGCTACACCTTC.

This clonotype has at least ten counts. This sequence joins TRBV2 and TRBJ1-3, with a possible D match to TRBD1 (5 bases). The germline V gene encodes CDR1 SNHLY and CDR2 FYNNEI. V was clipped by 4 bases and J by 3 bases, with 10 bases between them. The CDR3 consists of 14 residues. CDR3 loop: CASSVSGIGNTIYF. In DNA form, the CDR3 reads TGTGCCAGCAGTGTTTCAGGGATTGGAAACACCATATATTTT. The whole variable domain, filled in from reference TRBV2 and TRBJ1-3, reads EPEVTQTPSHQVTQMGQEVILRCVPISNHLYFYWYRQILGQKVEFLVSFYNNEISEKSEIFDDQFSVERPDGSNFTLKIRSTKLEDSAMYFCASSVSGIGNTIYFGEGSWLTVV.

Worth noting for this clonotype: A junction boundary mismatches the germline segment, possibly from a read error. The rearrangement links TRBV27 to TRBJ2-4, with 10 bases matching TRBD1. This CDR3 has 16 residues. Germline V CDR1 and CDR2: MNHEY, SMNVEV (reference sequence). CDR3 in amino acids: CASSLSPGQGSNIQYF. Written as DNA, the CDR3 is TGTGCCAGCAGTCTATCACCGGGACAGGGGTCAAACATTCAGTACTTC.

The rearrangement joins TRBV6-6 to TRBJ1-1; D gene unclear. V shed 2 bases and J shed 10 bases, with 17 bases lying between them. From germline, CDR1 is MNHNY and CDR2 SVGAGI (reference sequence). The CDR3 is 14 residues long. This CDR3 reads CASSYAPQNRPAFF. The DNA of the CDR3 is TGTGCCAGCAGTTACGCCCCTCAGAATAGACCAGCTTTCTTT.

This clonotype was seen a handful of times. This sequence joins TRBV20-1 and TRBJ1-3; perhaps TRBD1 as D (5 bases). V lost 0 bases, J lost 2 bases, and 11 bases lay in between. The CDR3 has 15 amino acids. The germline V gene has CDR1 DFQATT and CDR2 SNEGSKA (reference sequence). CDR3 region: CSARDGTRTGNTIYF. CDR3 nucleotides: TGCAGTGCTAGAGACGGGACCAGAACTGGAAACACCATATATTTT.

A few counts support this clonotype. The genes are TRBV20-1 and TRBJ2-1, with D hard to call. The CDR3 has 13 amino acids. The V gene lost 3 bases and the J gene lost 6 bases, with 12 bases spanning the gap. Germline V lookup: CDR1 DFQATT, CDR2 SNEGSKA (reference sequence). CDR3 DNA sequence: TGCAGTGCTAGCAACGCGAATATCAATGAGCAGTTCTTC. It encodes CSASNANINEQFF.

This clonotype occurred many times. The rearrangement links TRBV20-1 to TRBJ1-4, with unresolved D. Germline loops: CDR1 DFQATT, CDR2 SNEGSKA (reference sequence). V lost 2 bases and J 0 bases, leaving 16 bases between the germline ends. The CDR3 is made up of 17 amino acids. The CDR3 nucleotides read TGCAGTGCTAGAAAGGTCGTCGGCAGGACAACTAATGAAAAACTGTTTTTT. Its translation: CSARKVVGRTTNEKLFF.